The 19 T cell receptor beta chains in this list originate from one sample, sequenced in a study of cytomegalovirus exposure and HLA in healthy donors. In the PCR, 60 Vbeta and 13 Jbeta primers were used. Assay used: immunoSEQ multiplex PCR; TCRdb lists only in-frame clones, some missing. The sample records roughly 140,000 clones, about three quarters being singletons. Sequencing was performed on PBMCs. The receptors originated from a male donor in good health and CMV-seronegative.

The chain has TRBV6-5 and TRBJ2-3; D gene ambiguous. Trimming cost V 4 bases and J 4 bases, with 18 bases left between them. Germline lookup yields CDR1 MNHEY and CDR2 SVGAGI. The CDR3 loop spans 16 amino acids. CDR3: CASSFPMWAHSDTQYF. The CDR3 DNA follows: TGTGCCAGCAGTTTCCCTATGTGGGCGCACTCAGATACGCAGTATTTT.

V gene TRBV5-5 combines with J gene TRBJ2-7; D is possibly TRBD1 (6 bases). The V gene lost 4 bases and the J gene lost 2 bases, with 10 bases spanning the gap. CDR1 is SGHKS, CDR2 YYEKEE, per germline (reference sequence). The CDR3 has 13 amino acids. CDR3 protein: CASSRRDTYEQYF. CDR3 DNA: TGTGCCAGCAGCCGCCGGGACACCTACGAGCAGTACTTC.

The sample holds a few counts of this clone. This rearrangement joins TRBV5-1 to TRBJ1-1; maybe TRBD1 (6 bases). The V and J ends lost 6 bases and 2 bases respectively, with 14 bases between them. Germline V lookup: CDR1 SGHRS, CDR2 YFSETQ. The CDR3 covers 14 residues. CDR3: CASNPGQLNTEAFF. CDR3 nucleotides: TGCGCCAGCAACCCCGGACAGCTTAACACTGAAGCTTTCTTT.

The chain couples TRBV19 to TRBJ1-1; possible D gene TRBD1, 5 bases. Germline V gene lookup returns CDR1 LNHDA and CDR2 SQIVND (reference sequence). Trimming removed 6 bases at V and 2 bases at J, with 13 bases between. This CDR3 is built from 14 residues. The CDR3 reads CASRIQGLNTEAFF. CDR3 DNA: TGTGCCAGTAGGATTCAGGGTTTAAACACTGAAGCTTTCTTT.

This chain connects TRBV5-1 to TRBJ2-5; D is undetermined. This CDR3 is built from 13 residues. The V end was cut by 3 bases, the J end by 4 bases, with 10 bases between. Germline V gene sequence: CDR1 SGHRS, CDR2 YFSETQ. The CDR3 DNA follows: TGCGCCAGCAGCTCGGTTCAGCGAGAGACCCAGTACTTC. This translates into CASSSVQRETQYF.

This clone was found a few times. CDR3 loop: CASSGLGQGGQPQHF. The CDR3 bases are TGTGCCAGCAGCGGCCTGGGACAGGGGGGCCAGCCCCAGCATTTT. This chain joins TRBV28 and TRBJ1-5; TRBD1 aligns across 11 bases. CDR1 and CDR2 from the germline V gene are MDHEN and SYDVKM. The J segment lost 7 bases and the V segment lost 6 bases, leaving 8 bases of the junction unmatched. The CDR3 has 15 residues.

The chain combines TRBV11-2 with TRBJ2-1; D gene uncertain. The V end lost 1 base, the J end lost 9 bases, and 4 bases lay between the germline ends. Germline V gene lookup returns CDR1 SGHAT and CDR2 FQNNGV. The CDR3 spans 11 residues. CDR3 bases: TGTGCCAGCAGCTTAGTTCGTGAGCAGTTCTTC. Its protein is CASSLVREQFF. Drawing the rest from reference TRBV11-2 and TRBJ2-1, the complete variable domain is EAGVAQSPRYKIIEKRQSVAFWCNPISGHATLYWYQQILGQGPKLLIQFQNNGVVDDSQLPKDRFSAERLKGVDSTLKIQPAKLEDSAVYLCASSLVREQFFGPGTRLTVL.

This sequence joins TRBV9 and TRBJ1-1, with D possibly TRBD1 on 5 matching bases. The CDR3 length is 16 residues. CDR1 and CDR2 (germline): SGDLS, YYNGEE. V lost 0 bases to trimming and J lost 4 bases, with 16 bases between them. The CDR3 DNA follows: TGTGCCAGCAGCGTAGCGCCAGGGTGGGATGCCACTGAAGCTTTCTTT. It yields the protein CASSVAPGWDATEAFF.

This clone has a single count. This chain connects TRBV27 to TRBJ2-1, with TRBD2 identical over 9 bases. Germline values: CDR1 MNHEY, CDR2 SMNVEV (reference sequence). There are 15 residues in the CDR3. J lost 7 bases, V lost 7 bases, and 11 bases had no gene match. The DNA of the CDR3 is TGTGCCAGCACCTGGGCGGGAGGGATCAGGAATGAGCAGTTCTTC. Translation: CASTWAGGIRNEQFF.

The V and J genes are TRBV19 and TRBJ1-5, with D tentatively TRBD1 (6 bases). V was pared by 4 bases and J by 0 bases, with 13 bases between. There are 16 residues in the CDR3. Looked up from germline, CDR1 is LNHDA and CDR2 is SQIVND (reference sequence). The CDR3 loop reads CASSSILTGSNQPQHF. The CDR3 bases are TGTGCCAGTAGTAGTATCTTGACAGGTAGCAATCAGCCCCAGCATTTT.

The rearrangement joins TRBV7-8 to TRBJ1-2; D perhaps matches TRBD1 (6 bases). The CDR3 covers 15 residues. Trimming took off 0 bases at V and 4 bases at J, with 12 bases between the two ends. Germline CDR1 reads SGHVS; CDR2 reads FQNEAQ. The CDR3 coding sequence is TGTGCCAGCAGCTTAGCATCGGCAGGGGTCTATGGCTACACCTTC. It translates to CASSLASAGVYGYTF.

This chain links TRBV2 with TRBJ2-7; TRBD1 is a possible D gene (5 bases). V was cut by 3 bases and J by 1 base, with 10 bases left in between. The CDR3 extends over 14 amino acids. Per the germline V gene, CDR1 is SNHLY and CDR2 is FYNNEI. CDR3 in amino acids: CASSDGQLSYEQYF. The CDR3 DNA sequence: TGTGCCAGCAGTGACGGACAACTATCCTACGAGCAGTACTTC.

This sequence joins TRBV6-6 and TRBJ1-1; TRBD1 is a possible D gene (5 bases). The CDR3 loop spans 14 amino acids. The V end was cut by 4 bases, the J end by 0 bases, with 9 bases between. Germline V gives CDR1 MNHNY, CDR2 SVGAGI (reference sequence). CDR3 sequence (DNA): TGTGCCAGCAGTTCTGGGGGGTTGAACACTGAAGCTTTCTTT. Residues: CASSSGGLNTEAFF.

The V call is TRBV5-1, the J call TRBJ2-1; no definite D call. Germline assignment: CDR1 SGHRS and CDR2 YFSETQ. This CDR3 spans 15 amino acids. Between the trimmed V and J ends, which lost 3 bases and 7 bases, there was a span of 17 bases. CDR3 sequence reads: CASSSISPNYNEQFF. The CDR3 DNA is TGCGCCAGCAGCTCGATAAGCCCAAACTATAATGAGCAGTTCTTC.

This sequence joins TRBV6-1 and TRBJ1-4, with 9 positions matching TRBD1. CDR1 is MNHNS and CDR2 is SASEGT in the germline V gene. The CDR3 runs to 14 residues. Trimming took 3 bases from V and 9 from J; bases not matched to a gene: 5. CDR3 coding DNA: TGTGCCAGCAGTGACACAGGGGGCGTTAAAAAACTGTTTTTT. Translated, it gives CASSDTGGVKKLFF.

The V and J genes are TRBV11-2 and TRBJ2-2, with TRBD1 matching 10 bases. CDR1 and CDR2 from the germline V gene are SGHAT and FQNNGV. The CDR3 covers 16 residues. V dropped 4 bases and J dropped 7; count of bases not matched to a gene: 9. The CDR3 protein is CASSSTGGRVGGELFF. The DNA of the CDR3 is TGTGCCAGCAGCTCGACAGGGGGCAGGGTCGGCGGGGAGCTGTTTTTT.

The genes are TRBV6-6 and TRBJ1-4; D perhaps matches TRBD1 (5 bases). There are 15 residues in the CDR3. Trimming removed 6 bases at V and 8 bases at J, with 19 bases between. Germline CDR1 is MNHNY and CDR2 is SVGAGI (reference sequence). The CDR3 sequence is CASRIPHGGGEKLFF. CDR3 bases: TGTGCCAGCAGGATTCCCCACGGGGGAGGGGAAAAACTGTTTTTT.

V gene TRBV6-5 combines with J gene TRBJ2-5; TRBD1 might be the D (7 bases). Matching the DNA end better, TRBJ2-7 makes the J call doubtful. Looked up from germline, CDR1 is MNHEY and CDR2 is SVGAGI. This CDR3 is built from 15 residues. The CDR3 DNA reads TGTGCCAGCAGTTACTCGTCAGGGGGGTCCTACGAGCAGTACTTC. Encoded protein: CASSYSSGGSYEQYF.

V is TRBV6-6 and J is TRBJ1-5; D ambiguous. The CDR3 has 14 amino acids. Germline lookup yields CDR1 MNHNY and CDR2 SVGAGI (reference sequence). Trimming took 1 base from V and 4 from J, leaving 8 bases between them. CDR3 in DNA: TGTGCCAGCAGTTACTTTCCGGGAAATCAGCCCCAGCATTTT. Protein: CASSYFPGNQPQHF.